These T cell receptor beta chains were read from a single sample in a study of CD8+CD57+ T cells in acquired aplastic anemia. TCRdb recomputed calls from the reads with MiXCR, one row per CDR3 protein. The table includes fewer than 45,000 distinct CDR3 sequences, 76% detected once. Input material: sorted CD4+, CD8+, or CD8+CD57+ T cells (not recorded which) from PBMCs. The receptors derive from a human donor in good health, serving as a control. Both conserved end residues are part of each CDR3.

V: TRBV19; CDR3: CASRELGPPYGYTF
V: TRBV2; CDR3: CASSLRAPSTSPLHF
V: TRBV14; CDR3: CASSQDVNPINSPLHF
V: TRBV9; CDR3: CASSARGTEYGYTF
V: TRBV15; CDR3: CATSGLGGEQFF
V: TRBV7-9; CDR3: CASSLQQETQYF
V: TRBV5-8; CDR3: CASSPWDTDQPQHF
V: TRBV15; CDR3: CATSRGKSNQPQHF
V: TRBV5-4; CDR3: CASSFGTGGPYEQYF
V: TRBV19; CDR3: CASSIDEGTEAFF
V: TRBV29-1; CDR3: CSVDELVGYTF
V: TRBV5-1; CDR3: CASSLVGRSGEQYF
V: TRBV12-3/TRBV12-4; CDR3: CASSPAGRYGYTF
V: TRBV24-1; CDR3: CATSGLASGDTQYF
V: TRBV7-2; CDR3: CASSVGSTTNYGYTF
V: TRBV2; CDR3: CASSAWTDSNQPQHF
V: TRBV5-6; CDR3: CASSLGAGGYNGQFF
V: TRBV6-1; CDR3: CASSPLPASQETQYF
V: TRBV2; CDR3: CASTGQDTSPLHF
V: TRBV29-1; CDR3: CSVDVMAMNTEAFF
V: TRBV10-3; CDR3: CATETGASSGNTIYF
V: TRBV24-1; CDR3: CATSDYPETETQYF
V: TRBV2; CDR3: CASSGAGGRQETQYF
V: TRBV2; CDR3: CASNIDRDGYQPQHF
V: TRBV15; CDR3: CATSRDIGYEQYF
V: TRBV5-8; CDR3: CASSPVQGWNSPLHF
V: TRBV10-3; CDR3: CAISESLAPQFF
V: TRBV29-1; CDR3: CSVAGGAAQPQHF
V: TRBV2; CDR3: CASSKETQYF
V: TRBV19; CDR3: CASSRGGVDSPLHF
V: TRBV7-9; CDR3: CASTSPGTAFYEQYF
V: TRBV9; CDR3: CASGTGGEKLFF
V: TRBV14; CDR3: CASSPGTGGYEQYF
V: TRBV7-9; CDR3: CASSFSGGSNYGYTF
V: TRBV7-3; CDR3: CASSLAGTMEYF
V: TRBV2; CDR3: CASKAERSPLHF
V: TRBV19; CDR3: CASSQLTSDTQYF
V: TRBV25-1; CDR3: CASSVDGQAPTYEQYF
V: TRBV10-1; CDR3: CASSERRDYGYTF
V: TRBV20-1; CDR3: CSARDPTGLNSPLHF
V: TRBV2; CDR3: CASSQDRGGFQETQYF
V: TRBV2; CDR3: CASSFLVPGYGYTF
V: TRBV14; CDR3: CASSPPAVNTEAFF
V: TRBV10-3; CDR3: CAIPMPPQAEKLFF
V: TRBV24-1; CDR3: CATSDGGNTEAFF
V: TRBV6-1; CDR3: CASSAAGGMDTQYF
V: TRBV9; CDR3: CASSDHEQFF
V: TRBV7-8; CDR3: CASSRGTGVQTYYEQYF
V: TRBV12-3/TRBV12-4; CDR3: CASSLIGGVEQYF
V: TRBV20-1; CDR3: CSARLGTGSTDTQYF
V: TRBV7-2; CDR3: CASSFPAGPLHF
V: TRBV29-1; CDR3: CSVTRQATEAFF
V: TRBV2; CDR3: CASSKGVGTGNTIYF
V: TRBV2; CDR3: CASRLGTGDNYGYTF
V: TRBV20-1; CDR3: CSARSRERNQPQHF
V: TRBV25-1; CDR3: CASSLGQGVGEQYF
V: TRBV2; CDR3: CASSRGTSGSHTYEQYF
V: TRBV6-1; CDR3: CASSRGTGHGYTF
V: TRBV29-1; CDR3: CSALTDTQYF